This T cell receptor beta chain was found in a study of T-cell reconstitution after alpha-beta-depleted transplantation in children. Findings of the study overall: Where some patients showed high TCRbeta diversity at day 60, it came from recipient T cells and thymic progenitors that had survived. T-cell numbers and diversity one year post-transplant derived largely from freshly generated T cells.

Preparation of the TCRbeta library used unique molecular identifiers. MiXCR, run by TCRdb on the PCR reads, gives a single entry per CDR3 protein. Counted here are 550,000 to 800,000 distinct CDR3 sequences, around 13% occurring once; the ten biggest clones make up about 0.79%. CDR1 and CDR2 (germline): LGHDT, YNNKEL (reference sequence). Trimming pared 8 bases from V and 3 bases from J, leaving 19 bases between. The CDR3 covers 15 residues. This clonotype was detected a few times. The antigen remains unidentified. The TCR was taken from a girl aged 2-9 years with congenital amegakaryocytic thrombocytopenia, due to receive a stem cell transplant. The genes are TRBV3-1 and TRBJ2-5; possibly TRBD2 for D (6 bases). The sample was PBMCs, taken before TCRalphabeta/CD19-depleted stem cell transplant. This CDR3 is CASSQPGETKETQYF. CDR3 sequence (DNA): TGTGCCAGCTCCCAACCGGGAGAGACTAAAGAGACCCAGTACTTC.